This paragraph covers one T cell receptor (beta chain) sequence. There is no known antigen for this receptor. Libraries were prepared through the immunoSEQ multiplex PCR assay. In TCRdb, the immuneACCESS table is reduced to in-frame sequences with V and J assigned. These tables do not hold every clone; where another copy was compared, an unresolved V gene accounts for under half, and the others remain unexplained. The sample table records approximately 190,000 clones. The ten largest clones add up to roughly 2% of the sample. The sample belongs to a study of control samples from healthy donors and cancer patients (dated by TCRdb to about 2020). V ends up 5 bases short and J 6 bases short, with an unmatched junction base count of 8. The CDR3 contains 15 residues, cysteine and phenylalanine counted. Of the read, only the CDR3 DNA is kept; its 45 bases are in frame from base 1. The germline V gene specifies SGHRS as CDR1 and YFSETQ as CDR2.

Sequencing was carried out using blood. The rearrangement combines TRBV5-1 with TRBJ2-2, with 9 bases matching TRBD1. The receptor was isolated from a young woman in good health. The CDR3 amino acid sequence is: CASRPGQGRAGELFF. The DNA sequence is given as TGCGCCAGCAGGCCGGGACAGGGAAGGGCCGGGGAGCTGTTTTTT.